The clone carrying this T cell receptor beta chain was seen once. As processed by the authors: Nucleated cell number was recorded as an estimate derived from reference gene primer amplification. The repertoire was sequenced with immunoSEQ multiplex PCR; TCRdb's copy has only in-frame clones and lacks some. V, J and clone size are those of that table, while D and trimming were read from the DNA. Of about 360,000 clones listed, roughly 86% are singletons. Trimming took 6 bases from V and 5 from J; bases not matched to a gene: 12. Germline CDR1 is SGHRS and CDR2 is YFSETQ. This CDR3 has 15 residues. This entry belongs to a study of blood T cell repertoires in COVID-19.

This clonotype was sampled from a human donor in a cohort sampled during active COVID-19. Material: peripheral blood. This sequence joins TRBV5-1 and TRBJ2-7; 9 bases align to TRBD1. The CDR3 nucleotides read TGCGCCAGCACCCTAACAGGGGGCACGGGGGACGAGCAGTACTTC. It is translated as CASTLTGGTGDEQYF. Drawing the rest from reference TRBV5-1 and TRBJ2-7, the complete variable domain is KAGVTQTPRYLIKTRGQQVTLSCSPISGHRSVSWYQQTPGQGLQFLFEYFSETQRNKGNFPGRFSGRQFSNSRSEMNVSTLELGDSALYLCASTLTGGTGDEQYFGPGTRLTVT.